The 22 T cell receptor beta chains below come from one sample, sequenced in a study of blood T cell repertoires in COVID-19. The repertoire was sequenced with immunoSEQ multiplex PCR; TCRdb's copy has only in-frame clones and lacks some. This table holds about 74,000 clones, around nine tenths found once. Sequencing used peripheral blood. The source of these receptors is an older man with active or convalescent COVID-19.

The gene calls are TRBV6-6 and TRBJ2-2; a possible D gene is TRBD1 (6 bases). Deletions cut 2 bases from V and 6 bases from J, with 13 bases between. Germline V gene lookup returns CDR1 MNHNY and CDR2 SVGAGI (reference sequence). This CDR3 region has 15 residues. CDR3 nucleotide sequence: TGTGCCAGCAGTTACGGCAGAACAGGGCCCGGGGAGCTGTTTTTT. This gives the protein CASSYGRTGPGELFF.

This clone was seen just once. The gene calls are TRBV5-4 and TRBJ2-3, with 9 bases lining up with TRBD2. Germline lookup yields CDR1 SGHNT and CDR2 YYREEE (reference sequence). The J segment lost 5 bases and the V segment lost 0 bases, leaving 4 bases of the junction unmatched. This CDR3 is 15 amino acids long. The chain's CDR3 is CASSLEAGGIDTQYF. The CDR3 coding sequence is TGTGCCAGCAGCTTGGAAGCGGGAGGAATAGATACGCAGTATTTT.

This clone appeared a few times. V and J are TRBV6-5 and TRBJ1-1, with TRBD1 matching over 8 bases. Germline lookup yields CDR1 MNHEY and CDR2 SVGAGI. The trim removed 6 bases at V and 7 bases at J, leaving 7 bases unmatched. The CDR3 is made up of 13 amino acids. DNA for the CDR3: TGTGCCAGCAGAAACAGGGGGGGCGGTGAAGCTTTCTTT. Translating gives CASRNRGGGEAFF.

To note about this clone: The junction does not match germline at one end; this may be a read error. For the CDR3, the DNA is TGTGCCAGCAGCCCTTCCCGGGGTAGTCGGGTTTTT. Amino acids: CASSPSRGSRVF. This chain links TRBV7-2 with TRBJ1-4; D unclear. Germline lookup yields CDR1 SGHTA and CDR2 FQGNSA. The CDR3 spans 12 residues. Looking up the rest from reference TRBV7-2 and TRBJ1-4 gives the full variable domain: GAGVSQSPSNKVTEKGKDVELRCDPISGHTALYWYRQSLGQGLEFLIYFQGNSAPDKSGLPSDRFSAERTGGSVSTLTIQRTQQEDSAVYLCASSPSRGSRVFGSGTQLSVL.

The CDR3: CASSQGGDTEAFF. Written as DNA, the CDR3 is TGTGCCAGCAGCCAGGGCGGGGACACTGAAGCTTTCTTT. The V and J genes are TRBV11-2 and TRBJ1-1; D possibly corresponds to TRBD1 (5 bases). Trimming took off 5 bases at V and 3 bases at J, with 10 bases between the two ends. The CDR3 sequence is 13 residues long. The germline V gene has CDR1 SGHAT and CDR2 FQNNGV.

This clone was seen just once. This chain uses TRBV6-5 with TRBJ1-3, with D perhaps TRBD1 (5 bases). This CDR3 comprises 15 residues. The ends were cut back, 4 bases at V and 1 base at J, with 11 bases in the middle. Germline CDR1 and CDR2: MNHEY and SVGAGI. For the CDR3, the DNA is TGTGCCAGCAGTTTCCAGGGTTTATCTGGAAACACCATATATTTT. It specifies CASSFQGLSGNTIYF.

This chain joins TRBV24-1 and TRBJ2-2; D not resolved. The V gene's germline CDR1 is KGHDR and CDR2 SFDVKD. The length of the CDR3 is 13 residues. V gave up 7 bases and J gave up 6 bases, with 11 bases separating them. The CDR3 is CATRGPNSGELFF. The CDR3 DNA follows: TGTGCCACCAGGGGCCCCAATTCCGGGGAGCTGTTTTTT.

The rearrangement uses TRBV6-5 and TRBJ1-1, with D possibly matching TRBD1 (6 bases). V dropped 6 bases and J dropped 2 bases, with 10 bases sitting between them. This CDR3 is built from 13 residues. Germline lookup yields CDR1 MNHEY and CDR2 SVGAGI. The CDR3 coding sequence is TGTGCCAGCAGCCCACAGGGTAACACTGAAGCTTTCTTT. Amino acids: CASSPQGNTEAFF.

V and J are TRBV3-1 (or the pseudogene TRBV3-2) and TRBJ1-1, with a possible D match to TRBD1 (6 bases). The germline V and J ends were trimmed by 4 bases and 2 bases, with 11 bases remaining between them. This CDR3 spans 14 amino acids. Germline values: CDR1 LGHDT, CDR2 YNNKEL (reference sequence). The CDR3 region has the DNA TGTGCCAGCAGCCCCCAGACAGGAAACACTGAAGCTTTCTTT. Translated: CASSPQTGNTEAFF.

The chain links TRBV11-2 to TRBJ2-3; perhaps TRBD2 as D (6 bases). This CDR3 has 14 residues. CDR1 is SGHAT, CDR2 FQNNGV, per germline. With 5 bases removed from V and 7 bases from J, the gap between germline ends came to 16 bases. The CDR3 DNA is TGTGCCAGCAGCCTGGGGACTGGAGTTAATACGCAGTATTTT. Encoded protein: CASSLGTGVNTQYF.

The V call is TRBV18, the J call TRBJ2-3; 7 nucleotides align to TRBD1. The CDR3 loop spans 16 amino acids. Trimming cost V 8 bases and J 0 bases; bases outside gene matches: 11. Germline V gene lookup returns CDR1 KGHSH and CDR2 LQKENI. The CDR3 DNA is TGTGCCAGCCCCCCGGGGACAGTATCTAGCACAGATACGCAGTATTTT. Its translation is CASPPGTVSSTDTQYF. Using reference TRBV18 and TRBJ2-3 for the parts outside the CDR3, the full variable domain is NAGVMQNPRHLVRRRGQEARLRCSPMKGHSHVYWYRQLPEEGLKFMVYLQKENIIDESGMPKERFSAEFPKEGPSILRIQQVVRGDSAAYFCASPPGTVSSTDTQYFGPGTRLTVL.

J is TRBJ1-6 and V is TRBV6-1; 9 bases match TRBD1. This CDR3 has 15 amino acids. The V gene's germline CDR1 is MNHNS and CDR2 SASEGT. Trimming cost V 2 bases and J 9 bases; bases outside gene matches: 5. The CDR3: CASSERGQGSSPLHF. CDR3 nucleotides: TGTGCCAGCAGTGAAAGGGGACAGGGAAGTTCACCCCTCCACTTT.

The sample holds a few counts of this clone. The chain employs TRBV20-1 and TRBJ2-1; 8 positions agree with TRBD2. The germline V gene has CDR1 DFQATT and CDR2 SNEGSKA (reference sequence). The CDR3 is made up of 15 amino acids. The V gene end was trimmed by 3 bases and the J gene end by 7 bases; junction bases not matched to a gene: 11. CDR3 sequence reads: CSASRPGLVNNEQFF. CDR3 DNA: TGCAGTGCTAGTCGTCCGGGACTAGTCAATAATGAGCAGTTCTTC.

V is TRBV5-6 and J is TRBJ2-3; 8 bases are shared with TRBD1. CDR1 SGHDT and CDR2 YYEEEE come from the germline V gene. The CDR3 sequence is 14 residues long. After removal of 4 bases from V and 1 base from J, the junction contained 2 bases not matched to a gene. DNA for the CDR3: TGTGCCAGCAGCACGGGACAGGGCACAGATACGCAGTATTTT. It codes for CASSTGQGTDTQYF.

The V call is TRBV7-3, the J call TRBJ1-1; perhaps TRBD1 as D (5 bases). Trimming took 3 bases from V and 1 from J, leaving 12 bases between them. This CDR3 comprises 15 residues. Germline V CDR1 and CDR2: SGHTA, FQGTGA. DNA of the CDR3: TGTGCCAGCAGCTTTGACGACAGCTCGAACACTGAAGCTTTCTTT. Protein: CASSFDDSSNTEAFF. Looking up the rest from reference TRBV7-3 and TRBJ1-1 gives the full variable domain: GAGVSQTPSNKVTEKGKYVELRCDPISGHTALYWYRQSLGQGPEFLIYFQGTGAADDSGLPNDRFFAVRPEGSVSTLKIQRTERGDSAVYLCASSFDDSSNTEAFFGQGTRLTVV.

The chain has TRBV2 and TRBJ2-2; TRBD2 matches 8 bases. CDR3 size: 14 residues. Germline V gene data show CDR1 as SNHLY and CDR2 as FYNNEI. Trimming took 5 bases from V and 4 from J; bases not matched to a gene: 3. The CDR3 here is CASSPGGGTGELFF. Written as DNA, the CDR3 is TGTGCCAGCAGTCCGGGGGGGGGCACCGGGGAGCTGTTTTTT.

This clone was observed once. The chain links TRBV27 to TRBJ2-6, with 8 bases fitting TRBD1. This CDR3 region has 17 residues. Germline V gene sequence: CDR1 MNHEY, CDR2 SMNVEV (reference sequence). V lost 5 bases and J lost 4; bases outside the gene matches: 10. For the CDR3, the DNA is TGTGCCAGCAGTACGGACAGGGTGGTGAAGGGGGCCAACGTCCTGACTTTC. Translated, it gives CASSTDRVVKGANVLTF.

The chain recombines TRBV5-3 with TRBJ2-7, with 7 bases fitting TRBD1. TRBV5-3 is an ORF, with its function uncertain. The CDR3 has 15 amino acids. Trimming at V came to 4 bases and at J to 4 bases, leaving 11 bases not matched to a gene. The CDR3 bases are TGTGCCAGAAGCCCAAGGTCCGACAGGGAGTACGAGCAGTACTTC. Its translation is CARSPRSDREYEQYF.

V gene TRBV5-6 combines with J gene TRBJ2-3, with D possibly matching TRBD2 (7 bases). This CDR3 spans 16 amino acids. V was clipped by 0 bases and J by 2 bases, with 13 bases between them. Germline V lookup: CDR1 SGHDT, CDR2 YYEEEE. This CDR3 is CASSLAPGGNTDTQYF. In DNA, the CDR3 is TGTGCCAGCAGCTTGGCGCCGGGGGGCAACACAGATACGCAGTATTTT.

The chain has TRBV6-1 and TRBJ2-5; 7 nucleotides match TRBD2. There are 15 residues in the CDR3. The germline V gene has CDR1 MNHNS and CDR2 SASEGT. J was trimmed by 5 bases and V by 1 base; bases with no gene match: 7. CDR3 sequence reads: CASSEGEGRWETQYF. As DNA, the CDR3 is TGTGCCAGCAGTGAAGGGGAGGGGAGGTGGGAGACCCAGTACTTC.

The rearrangement links TRBV6-5 to TRBJ1-3; 7 bases line up with TRBD1. The germline V gene encodes CDR1 MNHEY and CDR2 SVGAGI. The ends lost 3 bases at V and 2 bases at J; junction bases unmatched: 4. This CDR3 is built from 15 residues. CDR3 nucleotide sequence: TGTGCCAGCAGTTATAGACAGGGACCTGGAAACACCATATATTTT. Residues: CASSYRQGPGNTIYF.

The rearrangement links TRBV7-3 to TRBJ2-3; TRBD1 aligns across 8 bases. The CDR3 covers 13 residues. Germline CDR1 SGHTA, CDR2 FQGTGA. Losses at the gene ends were 5 bases for V and 10 bases for J; bases not matched to a gene: 8. DNA of the CDR3: TGTGCCAGCAGCGGCGGGACAGGCGGTGCGCAGTATTTT. It yields the protein CASSGGTGGAQYF.